A selection of T cell receptor beta chains follows, all from one sample in a study of human T cells and chemical hapten exposure. TCRdb fed the RACE reads into MiXCR, producing one record per CDR3 protein. The profile covers around 110,000 distinct CDR3 sequences, with roughly 10% appearing a single time and about 2.4% taken by the ten largest. The sample in question was whole blood, obtained in connection with sensitization to the hapten diphenylcyclopropenone (DPC). These receptors all stem from a woman between 50 and 59 years old with alopecia areata. Some clones in this sample may be carry-over from other donors' samples. Both conserved end residues are part of each CDR3. The D gene is left open where the match is weak. The size of a clone is reported for some rows only, either as once, few or many, or as a class for expanded clones.

j_call: TRBJ1-1
d_call: .
v_call: TRBV29-1
clone_size: .
cdr3_nt: TGCAGCGTTGAGTTTTGGGGGGCCACTGAAGCTTTCTTT
cdr3_aa: CSVEFWGATEAFF

j_call: TRBJ1-2
d_call: .
v_call: TRBV18
clone_size: .
cdr3_nt: TGTGCCAGCTCACCCCGGTCGAGTCCTAACTATGGCTACACCTTC
cdr3_aa: CASSPRSSPNYGYTF

j_call: TRBJ2-3
d_call: TRBD2
v_call: TRBV29-1
clone_size: few
cdr3_nt: TGCAGCGTTGTTGTAGCGGGGTTGGCGGGTACGCAGTATTTT
cdr3_aa: CSVVVAGLAGTQYF

j_call: TRBJ2-5
d_call: .
v_call: TRBV7-2
clone_size: .
cdr3_nt: TGTGCTACCGGAGTCCAAGAGACCCAGTACTTC
cdr3_aa: CATGVQETQYF

j_call: TRBJ2-7
d_call: TRBD1
v_call: TRBV10-3
clone_size: many
cdr3_nt: TGTGCCATCAGTGAGTCGACTCGAATTGACAGGGGCTTTGATCCCTCCTACGAGCAGTACTTC
cdr3_aa: CAISESTRIDRGFDPSYEQYF

j_call: TRBJ1-1
d_call: .
v_call: TRBV5-1
clone_size: .
cdr3_nt: TGCGCCAGCAGCTTTGACGGGACGGACACTGAAGCTTTCTTT
cdr3_aa: CASSFDGTDTEAFF

j_call: TRBJ2-1
d_call: TRBD1
v_call: TRBV28
clone_size: many
cdr3_nt: TGTGCCAGCAGTTTTCCCGGACAGGGCCACAATGAGCAGTTCTTC
cdr3_aa: CASSFPGQGHNEQFF

j_call: TRBJ2-3
d_call: TRBD2
v_call: TRBV12-3/TRBV12-4
clone_size: .
cdr3_nt: TGTGCCAGCAGTCGCGACTTGGGAGCGGGAGAGGCGGATACGCAGTATTTT
cdr3_aa: CASSRDLGAGEADTQYF

j_call: TRBJ1-1
d_call: .
v_call: TRBV4-2
clone_size: few
cdr3_nt: TGTGCCAGCAGCCAAGAGTCCGGGGGCGCGGACACTGAAGCTTTCTTT
cdr3_aa: CASSQESGGADTEAFF

j_call: TRBJ1-4
d_call: TRBD1
v_call: TRBV7-9
clone_size: few
cdr3_nt: TGTGCCAGCAGCCCGACAGGGGGACCAACTAATGAAAAACTGTTTTTT
cdr3_aa: CASSPTGGPTNEKLFF

j_call: TRBJ1-1
d_call: .
v_call: TRBV6-5
clone_size: few
cdr3_nt: TGTGCCAGCAGTTACTCCCGGGACACTGAAGCTTTCTTT
cdr3_aa: CASSYSRDTEAFF

j_call: TRBJ1-1
d_call: .
v_call: TRBV12-3/TRBV12-4
clone_size: .
cdr3_nt: TGTGCCAGCAGTTTTCGCAGGGCGCCCCGGGGGACTGAAGCTTTCTTT
cdr3_aa: CASSFRRAPRGTEAFF

j_call: TRBJ2-7
d_call: TRBD1
v_call: TRBV13
clone_size: .
cdr3_nt: TGTGCCAGCAGCTTCGGACAGGGGGCGGACGAGCAGTACTTC
cdr3_aa: CASSFGQGADEQYF

j_call: TRBJ2-5
d_call: TRBD2
v_call: TRBV5-4
clone_size: few
cdr3_nt: TGTGCCAGCAGCCAGGGACTAGTCCAAGAGACCCAGTACTTC
cdr3_aa: CASSQGLVQETQYF

j_call: TRBJ1-1
d_call: .
v_call: TRBV5-1
clone_size: few
cdr3_nt: TGCGCCAGCAGCTTCCAGTTGAACACTGAAGCTTTCTTT
cdr3_aa: CASSFQLNTEAFF

j_call: TRBJ2-7
d_call: .
v_call: TRBV7-2
clone_size: .
cdr3_nt: TGTGCCAGCAGCCATGGTGGTACTGTCGGAACCTACGAGCAGTACTTC
cdr3_aa: CASSHGGTVGTYEQYF

j_call: TRBJ2-2
d_call: .
v_call: TRBV29-1
clone_size: .
cdr3_nt: TGCAGCGTTGGGGCGACCGCGAACACCGGGGAGCTGTTTTTT
cdr3_aa: CSVGATANTGELFF

j_call: TRBJ2-5
d_call: .
v_call: TRBV20-1
clone_size: many
cdr3_nt: TGCAGTGCTAGAGAGCAAGAGACCCAGTACTTC
cdr3_aa: CSAREQETQYF

j_call: TRBJ2-7
d_call: TRBD2
v_call: TRBV28
clone_size: many
cdr3_nt: TGTGCCAGCAGGTCGACTAGCGGCTACGAGCAGTACTTC
cdr3_aa: CASRSTSGYEQYF

j_call: TRBJ2-3
d_call: .
v_call: TRBV13
clone_size: few
cdr3_nt: TGTGCCAGCAGCCTCCAGACAGATACGCAGTATTTT
cdr3_aa: CASSLQTDTQYF

j_call: TRBJ2-7
d_call: .
v_call: TRBV12-3/TRBV12-4
clone_size: few
cdr3_nt: TGTGCCAGCAGTTTCGGGTCGGGGCAGTCCGAGCAGTACTTC
cdr3_aa: CASSFGSGQSEQYF

j_call: TRBJ2-3
d_call: TRBD2
v_call: TRBV20-1
clone_size: .
cdr3_nt: TGCAGTGCTAGAGCTAGCGGGTTGAGAGATACGCAGTATTTT
cdr3_aa: CSARASGLRDTQYF

j_call: TRBJ2-2
d_call: TRBD1
v_call: TRBV12-3/TRBV12-4
clone_size: few
cdr3_nt: TGTGCCAGCAGACCCGGGACAGGGTACTCCTTTACCCGGAACACCGGGGAGCTGTTTTTT
cdr3_aa: CASRPGTGYSFTRNTGELFF

j_call: TRBJ2-2
d_call: TRBD1
v_call: TRBV7-8
clone_size: few
cdr3_nt: TGTGCCAGCAGCTCCTTAGACAGGGGACAAAACACCGGGGAGCTGTTTTTT
cdr3_aa: CASSSLDRGQNTGELFF

j_call: TRBJ2-5
d_call: TRBD1
v_call: TRBV20-1
clone_size: few
cdr3_nt: TGCAGTGCTAGGCCGGGACAGGGTCGAGAGACCCAGTACTTC
cdr3_aa: CSARPGQGRETQYF

j_call: TRBJ2-3
d_call: TRBD2
v_call: TRBV2
clone_size: .
cdr3_nt: TGTGCCAGCAGTAGCGGTCGGCGGGGGGCCGGCACAGATACGCAGTATTTT
cdr3_aa: CASSSGRRGAGTDTQYF

j_call: TRBJ2-2
d_call: .
v_call: TRBV6-6
clone_size: .
cdr3_nt: TGTGCCCTTGGAGATGGAAACACCGGGGAGCTGTTTTTT
cdr3_aa: CALGDGNTGELFF

j_call: TRBJ2-7
d_call: .
v_call: TRBV5-1
clone_size: many
cdr3_nt: TGCGCCAGCAGCTTGGGTCAGGGTGGCCACGAGCAGTACTTC
cdr3_aa: CASSLGQGGHEQYF

j_call: TRBJ2-1
d_call: TRBD2
v_call: TRBV4-2
clone_size: .
cdr3_nt: TGTGCCAGCAGCCAAGGGGGGGGACTAGCGGGTAGCTCCTACAATGAGCAGTTCTTC
cdr3_aa: CASSQGGGLAGSSYNEQFF

j_call: TRBJ1-3
d_call: TRBD1
v_call: TRBV29-1
clone_size: many
cdr3_nt: TGCAGCGTTACAACAGGGGGCTCTGGAAACACCATATATTTT
cdr3_aa: CSVTTGGSGNTIYF

j_call: TRBJ2-1
d_call: .
v_call: TRBV12-3/TRBV12-4
clone_size: many
cdr3_nt: TGTGCCAGCAGTGGTCTCTTGAATGAGCAGTTCTTC
cdr3_aa: CASSGLLNEQFF

j_call: TRBJ2-7
d_call: TRBD1
v_call: TRBV5-4
clone_size: .
cdr3_nt: TGTGCCAGCAGCCCGGACAGGGCGGGCTCCTACGAGCAGTACTTC
cdr3_aa: CASSPDRAGSYEQYF

j_call: TRBJ2-3
d_call: .
v_call: TRBV7-9
clone_size: few
cdr3_nt: TGTGCCAGCAGACCGAGTCGGGCCCTTAGCACAGATACGCAGTATTTT
cdr3_aa: CASRPSRALSTDTQYF

j_call: TRBJ1-4
d_call: .
v_call: TRBV5-1
clone_size: .
cdr3_nt: TGCGCCAGCAGCCCCGACGTGAGTGAAAAACTGTTTTTT
cdr3_aa: CASSPDVSEKLFF

j_call: TRBJ1-6
d_call: TRBD1
v_call: TRBV3-1
clone_size: .
cdr3_nt: TGTGCCAGCAGCAGCCGGGACAGGGCTTTAATTTCACCCCTCCACTTT
cdr3_aa: CASSSRDRALISPLHF

j_call: TRBJ2-5
d_call: TRBD2
v_call: TRBV10-1
clone_size: .
cdr3_nt: TGCGCCAGCAGTGAGTCCCTACTAGCGGGAGTGGAGACCCAGTACTTC
cdr3_aa: CASSESLLAGVETQYF

j_call: TRBJ2-1
d_call: .
v_call: TRBV11-2
clone_size: .
cdr3_nt: TGTGCCAGCAGCTTAGGCAGGTGGAATGAGCAGTTCTTC
cdr3_aa: CASSLGRWNEQFF

j_call: TRBJ2-7
d_call: .
v_call: TRBV4-2
clone_size: few
cdr3_nt: TGTGCCAGCAGCCAAGAATTTTGGGACGAGCAGTACTTC
cdr3_aa: CASSQEFWDEQYF

j_call: TRBJ2-1
d_call: .
v_call: TRBV29-1
clone_size: .
cdr3_nt: TGCAGCGTTGGAGACAATGAGCAGTTCTTC
cdr3_aa: CSVGDNEQFF

j_call: TRBJ1-2
d_call: .
v_call: TRBV5-6
clone_size: .
cdr3_nt: TGTGCCAGCAGCTTGGTTTCGTCCCGTAACTATGGCTACACCTTC
cdr3_aa: CASSLVSSRNYGYTF

j_call: TRBJ2-1
d_call: TRBD1
v_call: TRBV29-1
clone_size: .
cdr3_nt: TGCAGCGTTCTAACAGGGGGCTACAATGAGCAGTTCTTC
cdr3_aa: CSVLTGGYNEQFF

j_call: TRBJ2-5
d_call: .
v_call: TRBV2
clone_size: few
cdr3_nt: TGTGCCAGCAGTGATTCCGCGACCCAGTACTTC
cdr3_aa: CASSDSATQYF

j_call: TRBJ2-7
d_call: .
v_call: TRBV18
clone_size: many
cdr3_nt: TGTGCCAGCTCACCACCGGCCGGGCTCGGCGAGCAGTACTTC
cdr3_aa: CASSPPAGLGEQYF

j_call: TRBJ2-3
d_call: .
v_call: TRBV18
clone_size: many
cdr3_nt: TGTGCCAGCTCACTCGAAGGGGTCATCACAGATACGCAGTATTTT
cdr3_aa: CASSLEGVITDTQYF

j_call: TRBJ1-1
d_call: .
v_call: TRBV12-3/TRBV12-4
clone_size: .
cdr3_nt: TGTGCCAGCAGTGAACCGTTGGGGACCATGAACACTGAAGCTTTCTTT
cdr3_aa: CASSEPLGTMNTEAFF

j_call: TRBJ1-1
d_call: .
v_call: TRBV18
clone_size: .
cdr3_nt: TGTGCCAGCTCACCATCCCAGGACACTGAAGCTTTCTTT
cdr3_aa: CASSPSQDTEAFF

j_call: TRBJ1-4
d_call: TRBD1
v_call: TRBV20-1
clone_size: .
cdr3_nt: TGCAGTGCCTCCCAGGAGGGGGCTTGGGGAAATGAAAAACTGTTTTTT
cdr3_aa: CSASQEGAWGNEKLFF

j_call: TRBJ1-5
d_call: .
v_call: TRBV2
clone_size: few
cdr3_nt: TGTGCCAGCAGCAAGGAAAGCAATCAGCCCCAGCATTTT
cdr3_aa: CASSKESNQPQHF

j_call: TRBJ2-5
d_call: TRBD2
v_call: TRBV7-6
clone_size: .
cdr3_nt: TGTGCCAGCAGCACTCCCGGGACTAGCGGGGAGATGTACCAAGAGACCCAGTACTTC
cdr3_aa: CASSTPGTSGEMYQETQYF

j_call: TRBJ2-3
d_call: .
v_call: TRBV28
clone_size: many
cdr3_nt: TGTGCCAGCAGTTTCCAGGACAGAGACACAGATACGCAGTATTTT
cdr3_aa: CASSFQDRDTDTQYF